This T cell receptor (beta chain) was observed in a study of cytomegalovirus exposure and HLA in healthy donors. The study ran its PCR with 60 Vbeta and 13 Jbeta primers. Using immunoSEQ multiplex PCR, the repertoire was profiled, and TCRdb retains in-frame clones only, with some absent. The repertoire holds approximately 100,000 clones, with around 74% as singletons. The germline V gene encodes CDR1 SEHNR and CDR2 FQNEAQ (reference sequence). This CDR3 comprises 15 residues. With respect to this clone: Its antigen remains unidentified.

Study-wide points: An observed cluster of highly shared sequence variants was recorded as a likely sequencing artifact.

The TCR originated in a woman in her forties in good health and CMV-seronegative. The specimen sequenced was PBMCs. The chain uses TRBV7-9 and TRBJ2-5; TRBD2 matches at 7 bases. With the DNA end fitting TRBJ2-7 better, the J assignment may be wrong. The CDR3 DNA is TGTGCCAGCAGCCCTCTTTCGGGGGGCTCCTACGAGCAGTACTTC. Translated: CASSPLSGGSYEQYF.